This is a list of T cell receptor beta chains from one sample in a study of cytomegalovirus exposure and HLA in healthy donors. Only in-frame clones appear in the TCRdb table, and some are missing; sequencing was by immunoSEQ multiplex PCR. The sample lists 110,000 to 150,000 clones, over 55% occurring once. The source material was PBMCs. Receptor source: a man in his forties in good health and CMV-seronegative. Each CDR3 is given with its conserved first and last residue. The D gene is left open where the match is weak. Clone size is given for some rows only: seen once, a few or many times, or a class if the clone is expanded.

clone_size	v_call	d_call	j_call	cdr3_nt	cdr3_aa
NA	TRBV28	NA	TRBJ1-4	TGTGCCAGCAGTAACCTCTGGACAATGCTGTTTTTT	CASSNLWTMLFF
few	TRBV6-1	NA	TRBJ1-5	TGTGCCAGCAGACGCCAGAATTCTAGCAATCAGCCCCAGCATTTT	CASRRQNSSNQPQHF
NA	TRBV19	TRBD1	TRBJ1-2	TGTGCCAGTAGTCCAGGGGACAGGGGAACGGATGGCTACACCTTC	CASSPGDRGTDGYTF
NA	TRBV19	TRBD1	TRBJ2-6	TGTGCCAGTAGTATAGATCGGCAGGGGGTATCTGGGGCCAACGTCCTGACTTTC	CASSIDRQGVSGANVLTF
NA	TRBV10-2	NA	TRBJ1-1	TGCGCCAGCAGTGATCCAGTGAACACTGAAGCTTTCTTT	CASSDPVNTEAFF
few	TRBV5-1	NA	TRBJ1-4	TGCGCCAGCAGCTTGGACAGGCCCAATGAAAAACTGTTTTTT	CASSLDRPNEKLFF
few	TRBV6-6	NA	TRBJ1-5	TGTGCCAGCAGTTATAGTAGGGGTAATCAGCCCCAGCATTTT	CASSYSRGNQPQHF
NA	TRBV7-8	TRBD2	TRBJ2-7	TGTGCCAGCAGCTTAGTACGACTAGCGGCGGACGAGCAGTACTTC	CASSLVRLAADEQYF
NA	TRBV9	NA	TRBJ2-7	TGTGCCAGCAGCGTAGACAACAACAGGTACGAGCAGTACTTC	CASSVDNNRYEQYF
NA	TRBV4-1	NA	TRBJ2-7	TGCGCCAGCAGCCAAGTGGTATCGGGGGGCGCCTACGAGCAGTACTTC	CASSQVVSGGAYEQYF
NA	TRBV7-9	TRBD1	TRBJ1-4	TGTGCCAGCAGCTTATTCGGGACAGGGGACGAAAAACTGTTTTTT	CASSLFGTGDEKLFF
NA	TRBV6-6	TRBD1	TRBJ2-7	TGTGCCAGCCGGGACAGGGGCTACGAGCAGTACTTC	CASRDRGYEQYF
NA	TRBV10-3	NA	TRBJ2-3	TGTGCCATCAGTGAGTCTCCAACAGATACGCAGTATTTT	CAISESPTDTQYF
NA	TRBV6-1	TRBD1	TRBJ1-5	TGTGCCAGCAGTGTTAGACAGGGTGATCAGCCCCAGCATTTT	CASSVRQGDQPQHF
NA	TRBV19	NA	TRBJ1-5	TGTGCCAGTAGTTCCTCCGGGGGCAATCAGCCCCAGCATTTT	CASSSSGGNQPQHF
few	TRBV5-1	NA	TRBJ2-3	TGCGCCAGCAGCCCCCTAGGTTCAGATACGCAGTATTTT	CASSPLGSDTQYF
few	TRBV18	TRBD1	TRBJ2-5	TGTGCCAGCTCACGAGCAGGGGGAGAGACCCAGTACTTC	CASSRAGGETQYF
NA	TRBV7-6	TRBD2	TRBJ2-1	TGTGCCAGCAGCTCCATAGCGGGGAGGTTCGGTGAGCAGTTCTTC	CASSSIAGRFGEQFF
NA	TRBV5-1	TRBD2	TRBJ2-3	TGCGCCAGCAGCGCGACTAGCGGATGGGCAGATACGCAGTATTTT	CASSATSGWADTQYF
NA	TRBV29-1	NA	TRBJ2-5	TGCAGCGCCCGGGCCCCGGAGGGGACCCAGTACTTC	CSARAPEGTQYF
few	TRBV6-1	TRBD1	TRBJ1-4	TGTGCCATCAGTGACCCGGTCGGGACAGGGAGTCTCGAAAAACTGTTTTTT	CAISDPVGTGSLEKLFF
NA	TRBV5-4	NA	TRBJ2-7	TGTGCCAGCAGCGCCTCACTCCGGGACACCTACGAGCAGTACTTC	CASSASLRDTYEQYF
NA	TRBV4-3	TRBD2	TRBJ2-1	TGCGCCAGCAGCCAAGATTTGGGACTAGCGGGAGTGGGGGCCAATGAGCAGTTCTTC	CASSQDLGLAGVGANEQFF
NA	TRBV27	NA	TRBJ2-7	TGTGCCAGCAGCCTTAGTCCGAATCCCTACGAGCAGTACTTC	CASSLSPNPYEQYF
once	TRBV29-1	NA	TRBJ1-1	TGCAGCGTGGCCAAGGAGGGTGACACTGAAGCTTTCTTT	CSVAKEGDTEAFF
once	TRBV27	NA	TRBJ2-7	TGTGCCAGCAGTTTTGGGCAGGGGACCTACGAGCAGTACTTC	CASSFGQGTYEQYF
NA	TRBV28	NA	TRBJ2-7	TGTGCCAGCAGACCCGACATACGGTACGAGCAGTACTTC	CASRPDIRYEQYF
NA	TRBV4-1	TRBD1	TRBJ1-2	TGCGCCAGCAGCCAAGATCTCGACAGGGCTCGTGGCTACACCTTC	CASSQDLDRARGYTF
NA	TRBV7-9	NA	TRBJ1-1	TGTGCCAGCAGCCCCACAGGGGAAGCTTTCTTT	CASSPTGEAFF
NA	TRBV13	TRBD1	TRBJ1-1	TGTGCCAGCAGCCGGGCCGGGACAGGCCCCATGAACACTGAAGCTTTCTTT	CASSRAGTGPMNTEAFF
few	TRBV5-1	NA	TRBJ1-4	TGCGCCAGCAGCTCTCAGGGTATTGCCGAGGAAAAACTGTTTTTT	CASSSQGIAEEKLFF
NA	TRBV2	NA	TRBJ2-7	TGTGCCAGCAGTGAAGCGCCGGGACTCCCATACGAGCAGTACTTC	CASSEAPGLPYEQYF
NA	TRBV9	NA	TRBJ1-1	TGTGCCAGCAGCGTCGGGATGGATGGGACTGAAGCTTTCTTT	CASSVGMDGTEAFF
NA	TRBV19	NA	TRBJ2-3	TGTGCCAGTAGTATAACACAGGGTTCCACAGATACGCAGTATTTT	CASSITQGSTDTQYF
NA	TRBV9	NA	TRBJ2-7	TGTGCCAGCAGCACGGGATTCAACTACGAGCAGTACTTC	CASSTGFNYEQYF
NA	TRBV6-1	TRBD1	TRBJ1-2	TGTGCCAGCAGTGCTCCCGACTTATATAACAGGGGTAATGGCTACACCTTC	CASSAPDLYNRGNGYTF
NA	TRBV28	TRBD1	TRBJ1-3	TGTGCCAGCAGTTCCACCTTGACAGGGAGTAACACCATATATTTT	CASSSTLTGSNTIYF
few	TRBV11-1	NA	TRBJ1-1	TGTGCCAGCAGCCGAGGACAGTCCATGGGACGCACTGAAGCTTTCTTT	CASSRGQSMGRTEAFF
NA	TRBV4-1	NA	TRBJ2-4	TGCGCCAGCAGCCAAGCCCAGGGTGTAGCCAAAAACATTCAGTACTTC	CASSQAQGVAKNIQYF
NA	TRBV19	NA	TRBJ1-5	TGTGCCAGTGGAGGACAGAGCAATCAGCCCCAGCATTTT	CASGGQSNQPQHF
NA	TRBV5-4	NA	TRBJ2-1	TGTGCCAGCAGCTTGACGCGGGGGCCATACAATGAGCAGTTCTTC	CASSLTRGPYNEQFF
NA	TRBV30	NA	TRBJ1-2	TGTGCCTGGAGTGTTATGTTCGAACTTGGCTACACCTTC	CAWSVMFELGYTF
NA	TRBV12-5	TRBD1	TRBJ1-2	TGTGCTAGTGCTATCGGGACAGGCAGAAGGGCTTATGGCTACACCTTC	CASAIGTGRRAYGYTF
NA	TRBV2	TRBD1	TRBJ1-6	TGTGCCAGCAGCCAACAGGGGGCGAATTCACCCCTCCACTTT	CASSQQGANSPLHF
NA	TRBV7-9	TRBD2	TRBJ2-5	TGTGCCAGCAGCTCACCCGAGACTAGCGGGGTTGAGACCCAGTACTTC	CASSSPETSGVETQYF
NA	TRBV30	NA	TRBJ2-7	TGTGCCTGGAGTGTACAGGTCAGGGGACGGACCTACGAGCAGTACTTC	CAWSVQVRGRTYEQYF
NA	TRBV2	TRBD2	TRBJ2-7	TGTGCCAGCATGGGAGGGACTAGCGGGGGGGCTTCAAACCCCTACGAGCAGTACTTC	CASMGGTSGGASNPYEQYF
NA	TRBV6-5	NA	TRBJ2-7	TGTGCCAGCAGTTACTCAGGGGCTGACTACGAGCAGTACTTC	CASSYSGADYEQYF
NA	TRBV5-1	TRBD1	TRBJ1-4	TGCGCCAGCAGCCGAATACTGACAGGGAGAGGGGCTAATGAAAAACTGTTTTTT	CASSRILTGRGANEKLFF
NA	TRBV6-1	TRBD1	TRBJ1-1	TGTGCCAGCAGTGGAGGGACAGGGAGCACTGAAGCTTTCTTT	CASSGGTGSTEAFF
NA	TRBV6-5	NA	TRBJ1-2	TGTGCCAGCAGACCGGGAGGGGTTGGCTATGGCTACACCTTC	CASRPGGVGYGYTF
few	TRBV6-5	NA	TRBJ1-5	TGTGCCAGCAGCACCAGGGAATATCAGCCCCAGAATTTT	CASSTREYQPQNF
NA	TRBV19	TRBD1	TRBJ1-5	TGTGCCAGTAGTGCCCTACAGGGGGCTAGCAATCAGCCCCAGCATTTT	CASSALQGASNQPQHF
NA	TRBV2	TRBD2	TRBJ2-5	TGTGCCAGCAGTGAAGTCAGCGGGGGCCTCCATGAGACCCAGTACTTC	CASSEVSGGLHETQYF
NA	TRBV28	TRBD1	TRBJ1-2	TGTGCCAGCAGTCCTAATGGCCGCCGGGACAGGGCCAGGAGCTATGGCTACACCTTC	CASSPNGRRDRARSYGYTF
NA	TRBV6-6	TRBD1	TRBJ2-1	TGTGCCAGCAGTCACAGGGGAGACTCGTTCTTC	CASSHRGDSFF
NA	TRBV5-1	TRBD2	TRBJ2-1	TGCGCCAGCAGCTTAGAATTAAGCGGGAGGGCCCCTTACAATGAGCAGTTCTTC	CASSLELSGRAPYNEQFF